This T cell receptor (beta chain) is drawn from a study of CD8 T cells in ankylosing spondylitis. Overall study results and limits: Peripheral blood samples showed relatively rare disease-linked clones, and these clones were CD8+. It appeared that ankylosing spondylitis blood was characterized by a TCR beta motif of 8 or 9 highly homologous variants. The clones that were linked to disease were reported to be significantly enriched in matched synovial fluid samples from ankylosing spondylitis patients.

TCRdb re-analysed the 5' RACE reads in MiXCR, keeping a single row per CDR3 protein. The sample holds roughly 490,000 distinct CDR3 sequences; 5.3% are singletons and the top ten take roughly 3.5%. This clonotype was observed at least ten times. What it binds is not known. CDR1 SGDLS and CDR2 YYNGEE come from the germline V gene. Trimming took 3 bases from V and 3 from J; bases not matched to a gene: 3. This CDR3 is built from 14 residues. V is TRBV9 and J is TRBJ2-1; TRBD1 agrees at 7 bases. The TCR comes from a male donor with ankylosing spondylitis. The sample taken for sequencing was blood, either unsorted or a sorted T cell fraction (not recorded which). CDR3 in amino acids: CASSEGGFYNEQFF. The CDR3 region has the DNA TGTGCCAGCAGCGAAGGGGGCTTCTACAATGAGCAGTTCTTC.